This T cell receptor beta chain was found in a study of T cells in Graves' hyperthyroidism and ophthalmopathy. The CDR3 sequence is 15 residues long. V gave up 2 bases and J gave up 2 bases, with 12 bases separating them. Germline loops: CDR1 ENHRY, CDR2 SYGVKD. This clonotype was counted at least ten times. Antigen: not known. Diagnostic assessment was based on clinical symptoms, serum thyroxine and TRAb, thyroid ultrasound and orbital computed tomography. Fresh peripheral blood, 9.5 to 10 ml of it, supplied the PBMCs. Amplification of TCR beta CDR3 regions used RNA as the template. First-round RT-PCR of the TCR CDR3 relied on the HTBI primer set. TCRdb reprocessed the multiplex PCR reads via MiXCR and lists one record per CDR3 protein. Of approximately 600,000 distinct CDR3 sequences listed, about 15% were seen once; the top ten hold about 3.9%. Study-level points and caveats: Model output signaled ophthalmopathy a median approximately 6 months ahead of onset. Clonotypes that were expanded in thyroid above 0.001 mostly appeared in blood too.

The chain uses TRBV10-3 and TRBJ1-1; D call uncertain. This sequence originates from a woman in her thirties or forties with Graves' ophthalmopathy. The sequenced sample consisted of blood. CDR3: CAISERDRGNTEAFF. CDR3 DNA: TGTGCCATCAGTGAGCGAGACCGAGGAAACACTGAAGCTTTCTTT.